Listed below are T cell receptor beta chains from one sample, sequenced in a study of technical replicates of blood from four donors. Sequenced by immunoSEQ multiplex PCR; TCRdb stores in-frame clones only, minus some. This table holds approximately 75,000 clones, roughly 92% found once. Sequencing was carried out using T cells isolated from PBMCs. The source of these receptors is a human donor in good health. Each CDR3 is given with its conserved first and last residue. The order of the fields is CDR3 DNA, CDR3 protein, D gene, J gene, V gene, clone size. A D gene is named only where the DNA matches it firmly. The size of a clone is reported for some rows only, either as once, few or many, or as a class for expanded clones.

DNA: TGTGCCAGCAGCTCCGGCGGGTACTCTGGAAACACCATATATTTT; CDR3: CASSSGGYSGNTIYF; D: -; J: TRBJ1-3; V: TRBV27; size: -
DNA: TGCGCCAGCAGCCGCCTAGGACTAGCGGGCGGGGAGCTGTTTTTT; CDR3: CASSRLGLAGGELFF; D: TRBD2; J: TRBJ2-2; V: TRBV4-3; size: -
DNA: TGTGCCACCAGCAGCCAGGGGGCAGGGAATGAGCAGTTCTTC; CDR3: CATSSQGAGNEQFF; D: TRBD1; J: TRBJ2-1; V: TRBV15; size: -
DNA: TGTGCCAGCAGCGTTACCGGGACAGCCCTCGGCGAGCAGTACTTC; CDR3: CASSVTGTALGEQYF; D: TRBD1; J: TRBJ2-7; V: TRBV11-3; size: -
DNA: TGTGCCAGCAGTGAAGCGCTTAGGAGGGGTGATGTGAACACTGAAGCTTTCTTT; CDR3: CASSEALRRGDVNTEAFF; D: -; J: TRBJ1-1; V: TRBV2; size: few
DNA: TGTGCCAGCAGTTTACAGGGGGCGGGCACTGAAGCTTTCTTT; CDR3: CASSLQGAGTEAFF; D: TRBD1; J: TRBJ1-1; V: TRBV28; size: -
DNA: TGTGCCAGCTCACTTGACAGAGGTGAAGCTTTCTTT; CDR3: CASSLDRGEAFF; D: -; J: TRBJ1-1; V: TRBV18; size: -
DNA: TGTGCCATCAGTGGGGGACAAAACTATGGCTACACCTTC; CDR3: CAISGGQNYGYTF; D: -; J: TRBJ1-2; V: TRBV10-3; size: -
DNA: TGTGCCAGCAGTTACTCGAGAGGGGAGGGCTACGAGCAGTACTTC; CDR3: CASSYSRGEGYEQYF; D: TRBD2; J: TRBJ2-7; V: TRBV6-5; size: -
DNA: TGCGCCAGCAGCCGAACAGGGGTGGAGCAGCCCCAGCATTTT; CDR3: CASSRTGVEQPQHF; D: TRBD1; J: TRBJ1-5; V: TRBV5-1; size: -
DNA: TGTGCCAGCAGACGACAGGGGGCGAACACTGAAGCTTTCTTT; CDR3: CASRRQGANTEAFF; D: TRBD1; J: TRBJ1-1; V: TRBV6-6; size: once
DNA: TGTGGAAGCGGGAGGGACTACTACGAGCAGTACTTC; CDR3: CGSGRDYYEQYF; D: TRBD2; J: TRBJ2-7; V: TRBV7-9; size: once
DNA: TGTGCCAGCAGCTTGGAGGGAGCCCGAAATCAGCCCCAGCATTTT; CDR3: CASSLEGARNQPQHF; D: -; J: TRBJ1-5; V: TRBV5-8; size: -
DNA: TGTGCCAGCAGCGCCGGGACAGGGGAGCTCACTGAAGCTTTCTTT; CDR3: CASSAGTGELTEAFF; D: TRBD1; J: TRBJ1-1; V: TRBV28; size: few
DNA: TGTGCCAGCAGCTTATTTAGCGGTGCCTACGAGCAGTACTTC; CDR3: CASSLFSGAYEQYF; D: -; J: TRBJ2-7; V: TRBV7-2; size: -
DNA: TGTGCCAGCAGGGCCCCTAGCTACAATGAGCAGTTCTTC; CDR3: CASRAPSYNEQFF; D: -; J: TRBJ2-1; V: TRBV6-1; size: -
DNA: TGTGCCAGCACCAAACTGGACAGGGATGATCAGCCCCAGCATTTT; CDR3: CASTKLDRDDQPQHF; D: TRBD1; J: TRBJ1-5; V: TRBV28; size: -
DNA: TGTGCCAGCGGCCGCGGGGGCGTAGGTGGCTACACCTTC; CDR3: CASGRGGVGGYTF; D: -; J: TRBJ1-2; V: TRBV9; size: -
DNA: TGTGCCACGTCACCCGAGGCTAGCGGGAGAACGAGCTCCTACAATGAGCAGTTCTTC; CDR3: CATSPEASGRTSSYNEQFF; D: -; J: TRBJ2-1; V: TRBV7-5; size: -
DNA: TGTGCCAGCAGCCCTCAGGACAGACGGCCGTCCTATGGCTACACCTTC; CDR3: CASSPQDRRPSYGYTF; D: -; J: TRBJ1-2; V: TRBV11-2; size: -
DNA: TGTGCCAGTAGGGGGACAGGGGAAGCCGGGGAGCTGTTTTTT; CDR3: CASRGTGEAGELFF; D: TRBD1; J: TRBJ2-2; V: TRBV19; size: -
DNA: TGTGCCAGCAGTTTAACCGTGACAGGTGGCTATGGCTACACCTTC; CDR3: CASSLTVTGGYGYTF; D: -; J: TRBJ1-2; V: TRBV28; size: -
DNA: TGTGCCAGCACCCGGGACTCCCAGATGTGGTCCTACGAGCAGTACTTC; CDR3: CASTRDSQMWSYEQYF; D: -; J: TRBJ2-7; V: TRBV5-8; size: -
DNA: TGTGCCAGCAGTTTATTTTACGGGACCTACGAGCAGTACTTC; CDR3: CASSLFYGTYEQYF; D: -; J: TRBJ2-7; V: TRBV28; size: -
DNA: TGTGCCAGCAGTGACAGTTCTATTCAGTACTTC; CDR3: CASSDSSIQYF; D: -; J: TRBJ2-4; V: TRBV2; size: -
DNA: TGTGCCAGCAGATACGGGGGACTAGCGGGAGGGTACGAGCAGTACTTC; CDR3: CASRYGGLAGGYEQYF; D: TRBD2; J: TRBJ2-7; V: TRBV6-6; size: few
DNA: TGTGCCATCCGGGTGAACACTGAAGCTTTCTTT; CDR3: CAIRVNTEAFF; D: -; J: TRBJ1-1; V: TRBV19; size: few
DNA: TGTGCCACCAGACAGGGGGGTAGCGAGCAGTACTTC; CDR3: CATRQGGSEQYF; D: TRBD1; J: TRBJ2-7; V: TRBV28; size: -
DNA: TGCGCCAGCAGCCTATATTGGCTCAATGAGCAGTTCTTC; CDR3: CASSLYWLNEQFF; D: -; J: TRBJ2-1; V: TRBV4-1; size: -
DNA: TGTGCCAGCAGTTACGGGGACTCAATAAACGCCCAGCATTTT; CDR3: CASSYGDSINAQHF; D: -; J: TRBJ1-5; V: TRBV28; size: -
DNA: TGTGCCAGCAAAACTAGCGGGTCCCACAATGAGCAGTTCTTC; CDR3: CASKTSGSHNEQFF; D: TRBD2; J: TRBJ2-1; V: TRBV25-1; size: -
DNA: TGTGCCATCAGTGGGGACAGGTTGACAGATACGCAGTATTTT; CDR3: CAISGDRLTDTQYF; D: TRBD1; J: TRBJ2-3; V: TRBV10-3; size: once